This passage covers 10 T cell receptor beta chains from one sample sequenced in a study of shared clonotypes between healthy human individuals. The table came from immunoSEQ multiplex PCR; TCRdb's copy has only in-frame clones and leaves some out. The sample consists of fewer than 550,000 clones, about 79% of them appearing once. The sequencing sample was made of PBMCs. The receptor set was obtained from a woman aged 40 to 49 in good health. Some clones in this sample may be carry-over from other donors' samples.

This clone was counted many times. The chain joins TRBV6-1 to TRBJ1-1, with 7 bases lining up with TRBD1. The V segment lost 7 bases and the J segment 1 base; nucleotides outside the gene matches: 9. Germline V gene data show CDR1 as MNHNS and CDR2 as SASEGT. This CDR3 region has 15 residues. CDR3 sequence: CASTLRGTANTEAFF. The CDR3 region has the DNA TGTGCCAGCACCCTGAGGGGGACAGCGAACACTGAAGCTTTCTTT.

This chain joins TRBV10-2 and TRBJ1-5; D perhaps matches TRBD1 (6 bases). This CDR3 spans 14 amino acids. Germline CDR1 WSHSY, CDR2 SAAADI. Between the trimmed V and J ends, which lost 8 bases and 0 bases, there was a span of 11 bases. The DNA of the CDR3 is TGCGCCAGCGGGGAGGGGGGTAGCAATCAGCCCCAGCATTTT. Its protein is CASGEGGSNQPQHF.

The chain recombines TRBV28 with TRBJ2-1; 13 bases align to TRBD2. The trim removed 7 bases at V and 7 bases at J, leaving 1 base unmatched. The CDR3 consists of 13 residues. The V gene's germline CDR1 is MDHEN and CDR2 SYDVKM. This CDR3 is CASKTSGRNEQFF. CDR3 sequence (DNA): TGTGCCAGCAAGACTAGCGGGAGGAATGAGCAGTTCTTC.

This chain connects TRBV28 to TRBJ1-5; 8 positions agree with TRBD1. V lost 1 base and J lost 7; bases outside the gene matches: 9. In germline, CDR1 is MDHEN, CDR2 SYDVKM. The CDR3 contains 16 residues. CDR3 DNA: TGTGCCAGCAGTTTATCTGGGGCAGGGGGCAGCCAGCCCCAGCATTTT. It codes for CASSLSGAGGSQPQHF.

The chain joins TRBV30 to TRBJ1-2; TRBD1 aligns across 9 bases. The CDR3 is 17 residues long. The germline V gene has CDR1 GTSNPN and CDR2 SVGIG (reference sequence). J lost 3 bases, V lost 6 bases, and 17 bases had no gene match. CDR3 coding DNA: TGTGCCTGCCCAGAATCAACTCGGGACAGGGTGGACTATGGCTACACCTTC. It specifies CACPESTRDRVDYGYTF.

V usage is TRBV11-2 and J usage is TRBJ2-7; D may correspond to TRBD1 or TRBD2 (5 bases each). The V end lost 1 base, the J end lost 6 bases, and 7 bases lay between the germline ends. The CDR3 is made up of 12 amino acids. Looked up from germline, CDR1 is SGHAT and CDR2 is FQNNGV. The CDR3 spells CASSLGGTEQYF. The CDR3 coding sequence is TGTGCCAGCAGCTTAGGAGGGACCGAGCAGTACTTC.

This chain uses TRBV9 with TRBJ2-2; 7 bases line up with TRBD1. CDR3 length: 15 amino acids. V dropped 4 bases and J dropped 4; count of bases not matched to a gene: 7. In germline, CDR1 is SGDLS, CDR2 YYNGEE. The CDR3 coding sequence is TGTGCCAGCAGCCCCAGGGGGTTCGTCACCGGGGAGCTGTTTTTT. Translated: CASSPRGFVTGELFF.

This rearrangement joins TRBV14 to TRBJ2-5; TRBD1 aligns across 8 bases. The CDR3 runs to 16 residues. Germline CDR1 is SGHDN and CDR2 is FVKESK. Trimming removed 2 bases from V and 4 bases from J; junction bases left unmatched: 9. The CDR3 DNA follows: TGTGCCAGCAGCCAATTTAACAGGGGGACCGGAGAGACCCAGTACTTC. Its translation is CASSQFNRGTGETQYF.

The chain has TRBV4-2 and TRBJ2-3; 8 bases are shared with TRBD2. This CDR3 region has 16 residues. CDR1 LGHNA and CDR2 YNFKEQ come from the germline V gene. V gave up 1 base and J gave up 5 bases; unmatched junction bases: 8. The CDR3 protein is CASSQGREVGGDTQYF. CDR3 coding DNA: TGTGCCAGCAGCCAAGGGCGGGAGGTCGGGGGAGATACGCAGTATTTT.

The V gene is TRBV11-1, the J gene TRBJ2-3; D is possibly TRBD2 (5 bases). The V and J ends lost 7 bases and 3 bases respectively, with 11 bases between them. The germline gives CDR1 SGHAT, CDR2 FQDESV (reference sequence). The CDR3 consists of 13 residues. CDR3 in amino acids: CASTPRGTDTQYF. The CDR3 coding sequence is TGTGCCAGCACCCCTCGGGGAACAGATACGCAGTATTTT.